The rows below give T cell receptor beta chains drawn from one sample of a study of blood T cell repertoires in COVID-19. The assay was immunoSEQ multiplex PCR, and TCRdb's table has in-frame clones only and misses some. The profile covers about 22,000 clones, with 91% appearing a single time and around 3.2% taken by the ten largest. Sequencing input: peripheral blood. These receptors all come from a woman aged 70 to 79 with active COVID-19. CDR3s include the opening cysteine and the closing phenylalanine or tryptophan. The D gene is left open where the match is weak. The listing skips clone size in some rows; elsewhere it reads once, few, many or a size class.

J,V,size,D,CDR3,DNA
TRBJ2-1,TRBV5-1,NA,NA,CASTGTIHYNEQFF,TGCGCCAGCACGGGGACAATCCACTACAATGAGCAGTTCTTC
TRBJ2-5,TRBV2,NA,TRBD1,CASSELSGQGRETQYF,TGTGCCAGCAGTGAACTTTCGGGACAGGGTCGAGAGACCCAGTACTTC
TRBJ1-1,TRBV20-1,NA,NA,CSAREAAEAFF,TGCAGTGCCCGGGAGGCCGCTGAAGCTTTCTTT
TRBJ2-5,TRBV27,NA,TRBD1,CASKAETGWQETQYF,TGTGCCAGCAAGGCCGAGACAGGGTGGCAAGAGACCCAGTACTTC
TRBJ1-1,TRBV20-1,NA,NA,CSADREAFF,TGCAGTGCTGACAGGGAAGCTTTCTTT
TRBJ1-2,TRBV28,once,NA,CASSFQDLRGGYTF,TGTGCCAGCAGTTTCCAGGACCTAAGGGGTGGCTACACCTTC
TRBJ2-7,TRBV18,NA,TRBD2,CASSPSRAGVRYEQYF,TGTGCCAGCTCACCATCCAGAGCGGGAGTAAGGTACGAGCAGTACTTC
TRBJ2-3,TRBV7-2,NA,TRBD2,CASSFRLAGSTDTQYF,TGTGCCAGCAGCTTCCGACTAGCGGGAAGCACAGATACGCAGTATTTT
TRBJ2-1,TRBV5-1,NA,TRBD2,CASSSASGGGYEQFF,TGCGCCAGCAGCTCTGCTAGCGGAGGCGGATATGAGCAGTTCTTC
TRBJ2-5,TRBV18,NA,TRBD1,CASSLMTGKAETQYF,TGTGCCAGCTCCCTAATGACAGGGAAGGCTGAGACCCAGTACTTC
TRBJ2-1,TRBV18,NA,TRBD2,CASSPVQGFGGRSIEQFF,TGTGCCAGCTCACCAGTCCAGGGGTTTGGCGGGAGGTCTATTGAGCAGTTCTTC
TRBJ2-7,TRBV6-1,NA,TRBD1,CASSELDRVIYEQYF,TGTGCCAGCAGTGAACTAGACAGGGTGATCTACGAGCAGTACTTC
TRBJ1-1,TRBV28,NA,NA,CASRKLSAMNTEAFF,TGTGCCAGTAGAAAACTTTCAGCGATGAACACTGAAGCTTTCTTT
TRBJ2-1,TRBV6-4,NA,NA,CASSGRGGSYNEQFF,TGTGCCAGCAGTGGGAGGGGAGGATCCTACAATGAGCAGTTCTTC
TRBJ1-5,TRBV3-1/TRBV3-2,NA,NA,CASSQGQSHQPQHF,TGTGCCAGCAGCCAAGGACAGTCTCATCAGCCCCAGCATTTT
TRBJ1-1,TRBV18,NA,TRBD1,CASSQQGKLANTEAFF,TGTGCCAGCTCACAACAGGGGAAGCTCGCGAACACTGAAGCTTTCTTT
TRBJ2-3,TRBV5-4,NA,TRBD2,CASSLTSGTFTDTQYF,TGTGCCAGCAGCTTGACTAGCGGGACCTTCACAGATACGCAGTATTTT
TRBJ1-2,TRBV30,NA,NA,CAVTGRWGYTF,TGTGCCGTTACAGGGAGATGGGGCTACACCTTC
TRBJ2-5,TRBV28,NA,NA,CASSLAGQPGTQYF,TGTGCCAGCAGTTTGGCGGGACAGCCGGGGACCCAGTACTTC
TRBJ1-2,TRBV27,NA,NA,CASSLTRNYGYTF,TGTGCCAGCAGTTTAACCAGAAACTATGGCTACACCTTC
TRBJ2-2,TRBV10-3,NA,TRBD2,CAISESLSREGTGELFF,TGTGCCATCAGTGAGTCGTTATCTAGGGAGGGCACCGGGGAGCTGTTTTTT
TRBJ1-1,TRBV5-4,NA,NA,CASSLAALGTRPFF,TGTGCCAGCAGCTTGGCCGCTCTGGGGACAAGGCCTTTCTTT
TRBJ2-7,TRBV27,NA,TRBD2,CASSLGSGNEQYF,TGTGCCAGCAGTTTAGGGAGCGGGAACGAGCAGTACTTC
TRBJ2-3,TRBV7-9,NA,TRBD2,CASSLGLGGATDTQYF,TGTGCCAGCAGCTTAGGTCTGGGAGGGGCCACAGATACGCAGTATTTT
TRBJ1-5,TRBV4-1,NA,NA,CASGAQYSNQPQHF,TGCGCCTCAGGGGCGCAGTATAGCAATCAGCCCCAGCATTTT
TRBJ2-1,TRBV19,NA,TRBD2,CASAHPASGRNEQFF,TGTGCCAGTGCCCACCCGGCTAGCGGGAGGAATGAGCAGTTCTTC
TRBJ2-5,TRBV2,once,NA,CASSTGEEETQYF,TGTGCCAGCAGTACAGGGGAGGAGGAGACCCAGTACTTC
TRBJ2-1,TRBV19,NA,NA,CASMGPGMSYNEQFF,TGTGCCAGTATGGGGCCAGGGATGTCCTACAATGAGCAGTTCTTC
TRBJ2-4,TRBV6-2/TRBV6-3,once,TRBD2,CASSSSGRAIQYF,TGTGCCAGCAGTTCTAGCGGGAGGGCCATTCAGTACTTC
TRBJ1-6,TRBV27,NA,NA,CASSLTAGYSPLHF,TGTGCCAGCAGTTTAACGGCAGGATACTCACCCCTCCACTTT
TRBJ2-7,TRBV18,NA,TRBD2,CASSPKSGTYYEQYF,TGTGCCAGCTCACCAAAGAGCGGGACCTATTACGAGCAGTACTTC
TRBJ2-5,TRBV29-1,NA,TRBD2,CSVESSGRKTQYF,TGCAGCGTTGAATCTAGCGGGAGGAAGACCCAGTACTTC
TRBJ2-3,TRBV19,NA,NA,CASSMAASSTDTQYF,TGTGCCAGTAGTATGGCGGCCAGCTCCACAGATACGCAGTATTTT
TRBJ1-1,TRBV11-3,NA,NA,CASSLGQAGTEAFF,TGTGCCAGCAGCTTAGGACAGGCCGGCACTGAAGCTTTCTTT
TRBJ2-5,TRBV28,NA,TRBD1,CASTPLPGQGRETQYF,TGTGCCAGCACCCCACTCCCGGGACAGGGTAGAGAGACCCAGTACTTC
TRBJ2-7,TRBV5-4,NA,NA,CASWSGEGVGEQYF,TGTGCCAGTTGGTCGGGGGAAGGAGTCGGCGAGCAGTACTTC
TRBJ1-1,TRBV6-4,NA,NA,CASSDSAMTEAFF,TGTGCCAGCAGTGACTCTGCTATGACTGAAGCTTTCTTT
TRBJ1-2,TRBV4-2,NA,NA,CASSQVSGAVNYGYTF,TGTGCCAGCAGCCAAGTTTCAGGGGCGGTCAACTATGGCTACACCTTC
TRBJ2-7,TRBV29-1,NA,NA,CSVASSYEQYF,TGCAGCGTTGCGTCCTCCTACGAGCAGTACTTC
TRBJ2-5,TRBV15,NA,TRBD1,CATSKGGWGETQYF,TGTGCCACCAGCAAAGGGGGCTGGGGAGAGACCCAGTACTTC